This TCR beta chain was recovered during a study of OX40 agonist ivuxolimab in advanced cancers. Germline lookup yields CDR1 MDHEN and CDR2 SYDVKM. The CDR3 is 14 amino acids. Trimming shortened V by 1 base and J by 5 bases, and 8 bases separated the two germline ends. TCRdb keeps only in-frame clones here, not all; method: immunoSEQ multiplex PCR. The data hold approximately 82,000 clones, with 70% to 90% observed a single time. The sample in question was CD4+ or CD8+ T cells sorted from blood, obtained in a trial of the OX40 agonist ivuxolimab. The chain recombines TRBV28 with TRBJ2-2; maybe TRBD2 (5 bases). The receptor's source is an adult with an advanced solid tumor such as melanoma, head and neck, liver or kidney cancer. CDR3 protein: CASSLLSGTGELFF. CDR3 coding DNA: TGTGCCAGCAGTTTATTATCGGGGACCGGGGAGCTGTTTTTT.